The T cell receptor beta chain under discussion was sequenced for a study of PD-1 blockade in mismatch repair-deficient tumors. Some clones are missing from TCRdb's copy, which holds only in-frame ones; the method was immunoSEQ multiplex PCR. The repertoire consists of some 14,000 clones, with approximately 80% occurring once and the leading ten covering around 22%. On this clone itself: Antigen specificity is unknown.

This CDR3 contains 17 residues. Per the germline V gene, CDR1 is MNHEY and CDR2 is SMNVEV (reference sequence). Trimming pared 1 base from V and 5 bases from J, leaving 21 bases between. Time point of the sample: approximately nine-day in vitro stimulation with candidate neoantigen peptide 4. The source of this sequence is an adult with mismatch repair-deficient cancer. The rearrangement joins TRBV27 to TRBJ2-7; D is perhaps TRBD1 (5 bases). The starting material was cells cultured in vitro, obtained from a patient treated with pembrolizumab. The CDR3 protein is CASSLFPPDTGEHEQYF. The CDR3 region has the DNA TGTGCCAGCAGTTTATTCCCCCCGGACACCGGTGAGCACGAGCAGTACTTC.